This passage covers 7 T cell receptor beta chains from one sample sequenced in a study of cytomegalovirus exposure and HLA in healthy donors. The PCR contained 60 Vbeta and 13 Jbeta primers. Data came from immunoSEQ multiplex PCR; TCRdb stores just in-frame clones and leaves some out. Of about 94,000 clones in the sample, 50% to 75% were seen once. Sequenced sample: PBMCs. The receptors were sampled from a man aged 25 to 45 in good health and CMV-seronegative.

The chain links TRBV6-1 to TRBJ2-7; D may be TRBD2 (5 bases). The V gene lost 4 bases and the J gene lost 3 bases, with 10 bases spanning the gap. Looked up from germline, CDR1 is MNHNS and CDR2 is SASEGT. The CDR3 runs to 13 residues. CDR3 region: CASSGLGSYEQYF. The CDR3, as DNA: TGTGCCAGCAGTGGGTTGGGGAGCTACGAGCAGTACTTC.

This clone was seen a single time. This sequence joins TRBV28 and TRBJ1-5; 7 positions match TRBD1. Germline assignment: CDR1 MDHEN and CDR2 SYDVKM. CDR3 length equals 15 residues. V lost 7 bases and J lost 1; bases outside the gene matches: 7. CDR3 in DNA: TGTGCCAGCAAAGACCCAGGGGGAAGCAATCAGCCCCAGCATTTT. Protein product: CASKDPGGSNQPQHF.

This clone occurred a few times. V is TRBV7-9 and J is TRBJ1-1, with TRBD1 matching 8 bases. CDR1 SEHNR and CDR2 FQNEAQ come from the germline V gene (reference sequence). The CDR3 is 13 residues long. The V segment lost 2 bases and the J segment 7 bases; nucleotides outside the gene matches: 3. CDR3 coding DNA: TGTGCCAGCAGCTTAACAGGGGGGGGTGAAGCTTTCTTT. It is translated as CASSLTGGGEAFF.

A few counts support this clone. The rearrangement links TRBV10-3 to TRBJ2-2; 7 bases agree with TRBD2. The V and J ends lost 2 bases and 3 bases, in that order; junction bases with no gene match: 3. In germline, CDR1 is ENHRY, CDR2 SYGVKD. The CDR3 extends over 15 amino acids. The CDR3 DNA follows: TGTGCCATCAGTGAGGGGAGGGATCACACCGGGGAGCTGTTTTTT. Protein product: CAISEGRDHTGELFF.

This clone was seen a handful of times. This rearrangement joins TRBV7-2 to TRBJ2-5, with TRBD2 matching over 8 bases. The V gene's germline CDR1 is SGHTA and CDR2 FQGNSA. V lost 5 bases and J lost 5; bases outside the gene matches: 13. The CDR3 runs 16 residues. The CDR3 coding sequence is TGTGCCAGCAGCCTAACAGCGGGGGTGGGGCTGGAGACCCAGTACTTC. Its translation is CASSLTAGVGLETQYF. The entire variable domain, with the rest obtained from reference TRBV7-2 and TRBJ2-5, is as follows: GAGVSQSPSNKVTEKGKDVELRCDPISGHTALYWYRQSLGQGLEFLIYFQGNSAPDKSGLPSDRFSAERTGGSVSTLTIQRTQQEDSAVYLCASSLTAGVGLETQYFGPGTRLLVL.

In DNA, the CDR3 is TGTGCCAGCAGAAACGCGGCAGATGAGCAGTTCTTC. Translation gives CASRNAADEQFF. V is TRBV6-6 and J is TRBJ2-1; D is uncertain. CDR3 length: 12 residues. Germline loops: CDR1 MNHNY, CDR2 SVGAGI (reference sequence). Deletions cut 6 bases from V and 8 bases from J, with 11 bases between.

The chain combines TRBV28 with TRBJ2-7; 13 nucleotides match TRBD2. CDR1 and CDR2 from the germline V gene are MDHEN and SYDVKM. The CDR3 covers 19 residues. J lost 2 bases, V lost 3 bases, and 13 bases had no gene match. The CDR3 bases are TGTGCCAGCAGTTTTCGTATCAGGACTAGCGGGAGTAGGGCCTACGAGCAGTACTTC. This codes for CASSFRIRTSGSRAYEQYF.